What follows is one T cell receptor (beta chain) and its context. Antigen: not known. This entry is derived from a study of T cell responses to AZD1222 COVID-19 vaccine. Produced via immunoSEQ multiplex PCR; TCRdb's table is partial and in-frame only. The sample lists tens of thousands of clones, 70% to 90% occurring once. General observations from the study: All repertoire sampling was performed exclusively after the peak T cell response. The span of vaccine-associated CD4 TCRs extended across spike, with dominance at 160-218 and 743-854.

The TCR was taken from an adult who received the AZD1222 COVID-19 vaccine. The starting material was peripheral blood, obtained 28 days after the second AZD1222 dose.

The CDR3 nucleotides are TGTGCCAGTAGCCGACAGGGGAAGAACACTGAAGCTTTCTTT. Its protein product is CASSRQGKNTEAFF. This chain links TRBV19 with TRBJ1-1; TRBD1 aligns across 8 bases. Germline-derived CDR1 and CDR2 are LNHDA and SQIVND (reference sequence). V gave up 6 bases and J gave up 1 base; unmatched junction bases: 4. The CDR3 runs 14 residues. The full variable domain, completed using reference TRBV19 and TRBJ1-1, is DGGITQSPKYLFRKEGQNVTLSCEQNLNHDAMYWYRQDPGQGLRLIYYSQIVNDFQKGDIAEGYSVSREKKESFPLTVTSAQKNPTAFYLCASSRQGKNTEAFFGQGTRLTVV.